This TCR beta chain appears in the sequencing data of a study of CD8 T cells in ankylosing spondylitis. Study-wide findings and caveats: Disease-linked clones had a CD8+ phenotype and relatively low frequency in peripheral blood. The authors reported significant enrichment of disease-linked clones in matched ankylosing spondylitis synovial fluid. There were earlier reports of some motif variants in reactive arthritis synovial fluid and blood. Ankylosing spondylitis blood seemed to carry a telltale TCR beta motif made of about 8 highly homologous variants.

Each CDR3 protein is one row after TCRdb ran MiXCR on the 5' RACE reads. The sample contains 200,000 to 250,000 distinct CDR3 sequences, about 26% of which appear only once. With 8 bases removed from V and 10 bases from J, the gap between germline ends came to 11 bases. Germline CDR1 SNHLY, CDR2 FYNNEI. This CDR3 contains 11 residues. This clonotype was observed at least ten times. Its antigen is unknown. The TCR comes from a male donor with ankylosing spondylitis or in good health (not recorded which). Sequencing was done on a sample of blood, either unsorted or a sorted T cell fraction (not recorded which). This chain joins TRBV2 and TRBJ1-4; tentatively, D is TRBD1 (5 bases). This CDR3 reads CASPGAGKLFF. CDR3 DNA: TGTGCCAGCCCCGGGGCCGGAAAACTGTTTTTT.